This T cell receptor (beta chain) comes out of a study of human T cells and chemical hapten exposure. Sample time point: patch test 1, 2 weeks after DPC sensitization. Treatment denoted: therapeutic diphenylcyclopropenone sensitization with weekly scalp DPC. Unfractionated whole blood yielded total RNA. Overall study findings and caveats: Counts of TCRs above 1 in 1000 frequency stayed unchanged with DPC sensitization.

This clonotype was observed at least ten times. Its specificity is not known. In germline, CDR1 is SEHNR, CDR2 FQNEAQ (reference sequence). The CDR3 has 14 amino acids. The ends were cut back, 1 base at V and 2 bases at J, with 7 bases in the middle. One entry per CDR3 protein results from TCRdb running MiXCR on the RACE reads. The sample consists of under 40,000 distinct CDR3 sequences, roughly 6.4% of them appearing once. The chain employs TRBV7-9 and TRBJ2-3, with D possibly matching TRBD1 (5 bases). Sequencing used whole blood, obtained in connection with sensitization to the hapten diphenylcyclopropenone (DPC). The TCR comes from a woman in her 30s with alopecia areata. Some clones in this sample may be carry-over from other donors' samples. The CDR3 here is CASSLGGATDTQYF. The CDR3 nucleotides read TGTGCCAGCAGCTTAGGTGGGGCCACAGATACGCAGTATTTT.